This TCR beta chain was identified during a study of T cells in localized non-small cell lung cancer. Study-wide results and caveats: The tumor had only one region sequenced, so heterogeneity remains possible. Turning up in adjacent lung were a median approximately 60 of the top 100 tumor clones. Uninvolved adjacent lung showed the highest T cell clonality, exceeding tumor. In the blood, greater T cell density corresponded to longer overall survival.

Turning to this clone: Its target is unknown.

This CDR3 spans 18 amino acids. Germline assignment: CDR1 SGHTA and CDR2 FQGNSA. Trimming shortened V by 5 bases and J by 4 bases, and 24 bases separated the two germline ends. Assay used: immunoSEQ multiplex PCR; TCRdb lists only in-frame clones, some missing. The sample lists roughly 84,000 clones; 70% to 90% were seen once. Here the sequenced sample was peripheral blood, taken before any cancer treatment. The receptor's source is a woman aged 35 to 70 with stage I squamous cell lung carcinoma. V gene TRBV7-2 combines with J gene TRBJ2-1, with D possibly matching TRBD2 (6 bases). The CDR3 DNA sequence: TGTGCCAGCAGCGTAAGTCCAGTCGCTGCGGGGCGGTACAATGAGCAGTTCTTC. This codes for CASSVSPVAAGRYNEQFF.